Below are 10 T cell receptor beta chains sequenced from a single sample in a study of blood T cell repertoires in COVID-19 (dated by TCRdb to the early 2020s). Receptors were amplified or captured by the immunoSEQ multiplex PCR assay. Not all clones reach the TCRdb copy of this immuneACCESS table, which keeps in-frame sequences only. Checked studies attribute under half of the gap to unresolved V genes and leave the rest unexplained. For this sample there are around 250,000 clones; about 82% appear just once. In total, the top ten clones hold 9.1% of the sample. Sequenced input: PBMCs or T cells enriched from blood (not recorded which). The receptor source for this set is a woman aged 45-59 years with acute COVID-19.

A remark on this clone: The same CDR3 arises from other DNA sequences in this sample as well. This chain joins TRBV7-9 and TRBJ1-1; D is possibly TRBD1 (6 bases). Trimming stripped 5 bases from V and 3 bases from J, with 13 bases between. The CDR3 runs 14 residues. The germline gives CDR1 SEHNR, CDR2 FQNEAQ (reference sequence). The CDR3 DNA sequence: TGTGCCAGCAGCCTCCGGGACACCGACACTGAAGCTTTCTTT. It yields the protein CASSLRDTDTEAFF.

The V gene is TRBV11-3, the J gene TRBJ1-1; 7 bases align to TRBD1. J gave up 6 bases and V 3 bases, and 4 bases lay outside the gene matches. CDR1 and CDR2 (germline): SGHNT, YENEEA. The CDR3 loop spans 13 amino acids. The CDR3: CASSLKGAAEAFF. DNA for the CDR3: TGTGCCAGCAGCTTGAAGGGGGCTGCTGAAGCTTTCTTT.

The chain uses TRBV6-5 and TRBJ1-2; 11 bases agree with TRBD1. From germline, CDR1 is MNHEY and CDR2 SVGAGI. V was pared by 6 bases and J by 4 bases, with 4 bases of the junction left unmatched. The CDR3 has 14 amino acids. CDR3 loop: CASRPGQGVYGYTF. CDR3 in DNA: TGTGCCAGCAGGCCGGGACAGGGGGTCTATGGCTACACCTTC.

The chain links TRBV11-2 to TRBJ1-4; the D is unclear. The CDR3 is 15 amino acids. Germline-derived CDR1 and CDR2 are SGHAT and FQNNGV. V dropped 5 bases and J dropped 0 bases, with 10 bases sitting between them. The CDR3: CASSPSRATNEKLFF. CDR3 in DNA: TGTGCCAGCAGCCCCTCGAGGGCAACTAATGAAAAACTGTTTTTT.

This chain links TRBV7-8 with TRBJ1-2; TRBD1 matches 8 bases. Germline V gene sequence: CDR1 SGHVS, CDR2 FQNEAQ. V trimming: 3 bases; J trimming: 8 bases; junction bases outside the gene matches: 8. The CDR3 length is 14 residues. The CDR3 reads CASSLTGVPSGYTF. Here the CDR3 DNA reads TGTGCCAGCAGCTTGACAGGGGTGCCTAGCGGCTACACCTTC.

The rearrangement uses TRBV6-6 and TRBJ2-7; 7 bases match TRBD1. Germline V gene data show CDR1 as MNHNY and CDR2 as SVGAGI (reference sequence). This CDR3 is 17 amino acids long. J was trimmed by 0 bases and V by 5 bases; bases with no gene match: 13. CDR3 DNA: TGTGCCAGCAGTCTTCTCCCCCCGACAGGGAGCTCCTACGAGCAGTACTTC. Amino acid sequence: CASSLLPPTGSSYEQYF.

V is TRBV7-9 and J is TRBJ2-7, with 7 bases fitting TRBD2. Trimming removed 5 bases from V and 3 bases from J; junction bases left unmatched: 10. The CDR3 covers 15 residues. From germline, CDR1 is SEHNR and CDR2 FQNEAQ (reference sequence). The CDR3 protein is CASSPRKAGSYEQYF. The DNA of the CDR3 is TGTGCCAGCAGCCCTAGGAAAGCGGGGAGCTACGAGCAGTACTTC.

In this sample, this clone turned up a few times. The V call is TRBV6-1, the J call TRBJ1-6, with D unresolved. Trimming pared 3 bases from V and 9 bases from J, leaving 24 bases between. The CDR3 consists of 18 residues. Germline V lookup: CDR1 MNHNS, CDR2 SASEGT. CDR3 nucleotides: TGTGCCAGCAGTGATAACCCCCAAGGACTGGGGATCGCTTCACCCCTCCACTTT. This translates into CASSDNPQGLGIASPLHF.

This chain connects TRBV7-3 to TRBJ1-1, with 8 bases matching TRBD1. The germline V gene has CDR1 SGHTA and CDR2 FQGTGA. The V segment lost 5 bases and the J segment 1 base; nucleotides outside the gene matches: 3. CDR3 length: 14 residues. CDR3 amino acids: CASSVGQGNTEAFF. CDR3 nucleotide sequence: TGTGCCAGCAGCGTTGGACAGGGGAACACTGAAGCTTTCTTT. The full variable domain, completed using reference TRBV7-3 and TRBJ1-1, is GAGVSQTPSNKVTEKGKYVELRCDPISGHTALYWYRQSLGQGPEFLIYFQGTGAADDSGLPNDRFFAVRPEGSVSTLKIQRTERGDSAVYLCASSVGQGNTEAFFGQGTRLTVV.

This chain links TRBV11-2 with TRBJ2-7, with 12 positions matching TRBD1. The J segment lost 6 bases and the V segment lost 3 bases, leaving 3 bases of the junction unmatched. The germline V gene encodes CDR1 SGHAT and CDR2 FQNNGV. The CDR3 is 14 residues long. This CDR3 reads CASSFRDRGLEQYF. The CDR3 coding sequence is TGTGCCAGCAGCTTCCGGGACAGGGGGCTCGAGCAGTACTTC.